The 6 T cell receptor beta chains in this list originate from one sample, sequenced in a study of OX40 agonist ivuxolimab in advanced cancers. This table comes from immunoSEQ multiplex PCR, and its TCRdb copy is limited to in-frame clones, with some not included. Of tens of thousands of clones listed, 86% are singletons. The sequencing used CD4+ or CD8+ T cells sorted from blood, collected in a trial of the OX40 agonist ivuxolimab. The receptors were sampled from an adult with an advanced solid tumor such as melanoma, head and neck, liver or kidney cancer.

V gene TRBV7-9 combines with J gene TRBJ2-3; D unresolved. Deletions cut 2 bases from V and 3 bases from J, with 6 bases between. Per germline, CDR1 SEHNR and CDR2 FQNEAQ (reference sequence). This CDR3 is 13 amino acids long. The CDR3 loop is CASSLQATDTQYF. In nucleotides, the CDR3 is TGTGCCAGCAGCTTACAGGCAACAGATACGCAGTATTTT.

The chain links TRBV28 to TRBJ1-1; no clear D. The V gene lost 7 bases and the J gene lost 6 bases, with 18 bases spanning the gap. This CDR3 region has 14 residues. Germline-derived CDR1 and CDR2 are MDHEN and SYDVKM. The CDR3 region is CASTPGPLRPEAFF. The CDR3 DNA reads TGTGCCAGCACTCCTGGGCCCCTTCGACCTGAAGCTTTCTTT.

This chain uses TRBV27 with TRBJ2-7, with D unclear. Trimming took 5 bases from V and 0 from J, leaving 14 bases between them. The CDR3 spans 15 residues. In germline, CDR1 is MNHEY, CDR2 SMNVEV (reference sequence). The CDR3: CASSIQTESSYEQYF. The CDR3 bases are TGTGCCAGCAGTATACAGACCGAGAGCTCCTACGAGCAGTACTTC.

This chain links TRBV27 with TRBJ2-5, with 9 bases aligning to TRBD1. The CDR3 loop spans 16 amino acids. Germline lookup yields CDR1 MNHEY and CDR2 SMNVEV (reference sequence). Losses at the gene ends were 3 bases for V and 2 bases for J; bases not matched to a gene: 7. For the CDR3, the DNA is TGTGCCAGCAGTTTGGGGACAGGGCGTTGGCAAGAGACCCAGTACTTC. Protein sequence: CASSLGTGRWQETQYF.

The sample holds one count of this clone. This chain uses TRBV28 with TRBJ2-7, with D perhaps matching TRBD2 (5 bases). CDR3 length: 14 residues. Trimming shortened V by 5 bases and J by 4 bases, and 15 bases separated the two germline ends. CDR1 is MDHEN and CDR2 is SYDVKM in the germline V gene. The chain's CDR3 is CASSTSDGGYEQYF. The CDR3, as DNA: TGTGCCAGCAGTACCTCGGACGGAGGATACGAGCAGTACTTC.

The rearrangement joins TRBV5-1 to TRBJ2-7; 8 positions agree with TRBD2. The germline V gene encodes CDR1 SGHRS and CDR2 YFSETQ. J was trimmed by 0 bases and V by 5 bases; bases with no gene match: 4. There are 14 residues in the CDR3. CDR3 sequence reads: CASRFGLASYEQYF. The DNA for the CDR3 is TGCGCCAGCAGATTCGGACTAGCCTCCTACGAGCAGTACTTC.